This paragraph covers one TCR beta chain sequence. What it binds is not known. The sequenced target, TCR beta, came from blood CD8+ and CD4+ T cells. The multiple sclerosis controls, all treatment-naive patients, had relapsing-remitting disease that was stable or active. Isolation of CD8+ and CD4+ T cells was performed negatively, whereas enrichment of TEMRA cells was done by FACS. Trimming cost V 4 bases and J 5 bases; bases outside gene matches: 10. The V gene's germline CDR1 is LGHDT and CDR2 YNNKEL (reference sequence). The CDR3 sequence is 15 residues long. The source of the sample is a study of CD8 T cells in Susac syndrome. Reverse transcription of roughly 0.45 to 1 ug RNA was performed with random hexamers. TCRdb itself ran the immunoSEQ multiplex PCR reads through MiXCR, one entry per CDR3 protein. This sample yields 300,000 or so distinct CDR3 sequences, of which around 92% are seen a single time; around 0.07% belongs to the top ten.

Findings and caveats of the study: As the study acknowledged, the number of individuals in its TCR sequencing and HLA analysis was relatively small.

Material: CD4+ T cells from PBMCs. The gene calls are TRBV3-1 and TRBJ2-5; 7 bases fit TRBD1. The clonotype was recovered from a human donor with multiple sclerosis. The CDR3 region has the DNA TGTGCCAGCAGCCCGCCCACAGGGGAGCGGGAGACCCAGTACTTC. Protein: CASSPPTGERETQYF.